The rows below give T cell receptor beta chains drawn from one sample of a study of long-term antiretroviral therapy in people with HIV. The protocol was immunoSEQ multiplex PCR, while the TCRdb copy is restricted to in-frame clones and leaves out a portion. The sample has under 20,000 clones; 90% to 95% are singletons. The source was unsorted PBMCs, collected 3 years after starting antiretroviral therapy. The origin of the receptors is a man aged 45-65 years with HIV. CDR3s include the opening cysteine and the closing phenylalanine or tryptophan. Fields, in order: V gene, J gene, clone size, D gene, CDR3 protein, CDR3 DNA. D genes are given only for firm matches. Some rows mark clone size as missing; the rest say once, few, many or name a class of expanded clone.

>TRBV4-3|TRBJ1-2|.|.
CASSQGGEGWGYTF
TGCGCCAGCAGCCAAGGGGGCGAAGGATGGGGCTACACCTTC
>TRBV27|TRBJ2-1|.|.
CASSLGTRGDNEQFF
TGTGCCAGCAGTCTCGGGACAAGGGGGGACAATGAGCAGTTCTTC
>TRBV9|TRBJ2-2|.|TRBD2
CASSVVTGLAGGELFF
TGTGCCAGCAGCGTAGTTACAGGACTAGCGGGCGGGGAGCTGTTTTTT
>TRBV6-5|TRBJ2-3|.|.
CASSYGDTDTQYF
TGTGCCAGCAGTTACGGTGACACAGATACGCAGTATTTT
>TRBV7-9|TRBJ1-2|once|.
CASSPGTGQKGYGYTF
TGTGCCAGCAGCCCCGGGACCGGCCAAAAGGGCTATGGCTACACCTTC
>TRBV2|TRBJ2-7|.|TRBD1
CASSVGTGQNEQYF
TGTGCCAGCAGTGTTGGGACAGGGCAGAACGAGCAGTACTTC
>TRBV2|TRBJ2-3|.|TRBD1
CASSEGQVPDTQYF
TGTGCCAGCAGTGAGGGACAGGTGCCAGATACGCAGTATTTT
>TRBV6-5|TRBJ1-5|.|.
CASTPQGNNQPQHF
TGTGCCAGCACCCCACAGGGAAACAATCAGCCCCAGCATTTT
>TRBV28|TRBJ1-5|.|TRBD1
CASSHRGRQDF
TGTGCCAGCAGCCACAGGGGTCGGCAGGATTTT
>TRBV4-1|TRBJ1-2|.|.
CASSQEQGGRRGGYTF
TGCGCCAGCAGCCAAGAACAAGGAGGCCGACGGGGTGGCTACACCTTC
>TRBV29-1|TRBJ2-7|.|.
CSVEDLTYEQYF
TGCAGCGTTGAAGACCTTACCTACGAGCAGTACTTC
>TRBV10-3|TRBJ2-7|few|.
CAISESDRSNSYEQYF
TGTGCCATCAGTGAGTCAGACAGGAGTAACTCCTACGAGCAGTACTTC
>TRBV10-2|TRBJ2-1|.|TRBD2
CASSDGTSGGAFYNEQFF
TGCGCCAGCAGTGATGGGACTAGCGGGGGGGCCTTTTACAATGAGCAGTTCTTC
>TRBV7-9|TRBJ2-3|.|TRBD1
CASSERTGRDTQYF
TGTGCCAGCAGCGAAAGGACAGGGCGCGATACGCAGTATTTT
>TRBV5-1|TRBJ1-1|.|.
CASSVGQLNTEAFF
TGCGCCAGCAGCGTAGGACAGTTGAACACTGAAGCTTTCTTT
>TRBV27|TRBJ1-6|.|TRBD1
CASSFDRGNNSPLHF
TGTGCCAGCAGTTTCGACAGGGGGAATAATTCACCCCTCCACTTT
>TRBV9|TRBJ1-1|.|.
CASSVEGVSTEAFF
TGTGCCAGCAGCGTAGAGGGGGTAAGCACTGAAGCTTTCTTT
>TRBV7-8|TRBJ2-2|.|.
CASSPNTGELFF
TGTGCCAGCAGCCCAAACACCGGGGAGCTGTTTTTT
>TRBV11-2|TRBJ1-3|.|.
CASRRELPGNTIYF
TGTGCCAGCAGGCGTGAATTACCTGGAAACACCATATATTTT
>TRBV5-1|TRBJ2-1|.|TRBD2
CASSPSGFSYNEQFF
TGCGCCAGCAGCCCTAGCGGTTTTTCCTACAATGAGCAGTTCTTC
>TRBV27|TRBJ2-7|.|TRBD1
CASRARDSLYEQYF
TGTGCCAGCCGCGCTAGGGACAGCCTTTACGAGCAGTACTTC
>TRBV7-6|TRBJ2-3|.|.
CASSFRGHTDTQYF
TGTGCCAGCAGCTTTAGGGGCCACACAGATACGCAGTATTTT
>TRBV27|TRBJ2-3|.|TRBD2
CASSLAGGADTQYF
TGTGCCAGCAGTTTAGCGGGGGGGGCAGATACGCAGTATTTT
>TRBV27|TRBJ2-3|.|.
CASSFLSTDTQYF
TGTGCCAGCAGTTTCCTGAGTACAGATACGCAGTATTTT
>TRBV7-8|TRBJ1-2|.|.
CASSLGPDHYGYTF
TGTGCCAGCAGCTTAGGTCCGGACCACTATGGCTACACCTTC
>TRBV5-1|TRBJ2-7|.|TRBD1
CASSGQGAYEQYF
TGCGCCAGCAGTGGACAGGGGGCATACGAGCAGTACTTC
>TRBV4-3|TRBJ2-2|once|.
CASSQPTETGELFF
TGCGCCAGCAGCCAGCCCACAGAGACCGGGGAGCTGTTTTTT
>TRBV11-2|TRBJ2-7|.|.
CASSLERSMAMYEQYF
TGTGCCAGCAGCTTAGAAAGGAGCATGGCAATGTACGAGCAGTACTTC
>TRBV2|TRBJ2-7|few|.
CASSEVAGKYEQYF
TGTGCCAGCAGTGAAGTTGCAGGGAAATACGAGCAGTACTTC
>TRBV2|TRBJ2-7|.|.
CASRQIRGQSEQYF
TGTGCCAGCAGGCAAATAAGAGGACAGAGCGAGCAGTACTTC
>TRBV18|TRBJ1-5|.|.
CASSPSGLSGNQPQHF
TGTGCCAGCTCACCAAGCGGACTCTCGGGCAATCAGCCCCAGCATTTT
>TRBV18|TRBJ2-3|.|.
CASSLAPTDTQYF
TGTGCCAGCTCACTCGCACCCACAGATACGCAGTATTTT
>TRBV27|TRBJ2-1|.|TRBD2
CASSLSPSGGGYNEQFF
TGTGCCAGCAGTTTATCCCCTAGCGGGGGAGGGTACAATGAGCAGTTCTTC
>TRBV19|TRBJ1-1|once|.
CASTQSRRNTEAFF
TGTGCCAGTACCCAATCCCGCAGGAACACTGAAGCTTTCTTT
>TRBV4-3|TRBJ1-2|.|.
CASSPGGLANYGYTF
TGCGCCAGCAGCCCGGGAGGACTTGCTAACTATGGCTACACCTTC
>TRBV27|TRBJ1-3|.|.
CAISSVAGNTIYF
TGTGCCATAAGCAGTGTAGCTGGAAACACCATATATTTT
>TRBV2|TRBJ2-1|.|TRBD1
CASSTGTGGMDEQFF
TGTGCCAGCAGTACCGGGACAGGGGGTATGGATGAGCAGTTCTTC
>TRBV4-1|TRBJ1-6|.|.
CASSQEPSPLHF
TGCGCCAGCAGCCAAGAGCCTTCACCCCTCCACTTT
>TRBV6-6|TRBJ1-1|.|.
CASSSGATEAFF
TGTGCCAGCAGTTCGGGGGCCACTGAAGCTTTCTTT
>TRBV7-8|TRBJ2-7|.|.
CASSLPSTQGWNHVITYEQYF
TGTGCCAGCAGCTTACCCTCAACCCAAGGGTGGAACCATGTAATAACCTACGAGCAGTACTTC
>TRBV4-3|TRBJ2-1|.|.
CASSPAMGNEQFF
TGCGCCAGCAGCCCCGCCATGGGGAATGAGCAGTTCTTC
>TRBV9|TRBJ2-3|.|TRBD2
CASSVAHPSRGGTDTQYF
TGTGCCAGCAGCGTCGCGCACCCGTCCCGGGGGGGCACAGATACGCAGTATTTT
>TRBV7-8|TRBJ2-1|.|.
CASSLALGSYNEQFF
TGTGCCAGCAGCTTAGCGCTGGGCTCCTACAATGAGCAGTTCTTC
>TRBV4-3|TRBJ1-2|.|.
CASSPRAGYGGYTF
TGCGCCAGCAGCCCCCGGGCCGGGTACGGCGGCTACACCTTC
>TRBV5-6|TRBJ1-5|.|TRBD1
CASSTGTGNQPQHF
TGTGCCAGCAGCACCGGGACAGGGAATCAGCCCCAGCATTTT
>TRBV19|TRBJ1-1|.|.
CAAADRPNTEAFF
TGTGCCGCCGCCGACAGGCCGAACACTGAAGCTTTCTTT
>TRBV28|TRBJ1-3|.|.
CASSPRTPGNTIYF
TGTGCCAGCAGTCCCCGAACTCCTGGAAACACCATATATTTT
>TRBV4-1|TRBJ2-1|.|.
CASSRFMGAGSDNEQFF
TGCGCCAGCAGCAGATTTATGGGGGCGGGGAGCGACAATGAGCAGTTCTTC
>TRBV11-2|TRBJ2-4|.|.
CASRLDAGVANIQYF
TGTGCCAGCAGATTAGACGCAGGGGTCGCAAACATTCAGTACTTC
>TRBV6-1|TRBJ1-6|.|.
CASSAGPYNSPLHF
TGTGCCAGCAGCGCAGGGCCCTATAATTCACCCCTCCACTTT
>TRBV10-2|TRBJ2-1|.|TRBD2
CASTSSGGSSYNEQFF
TGCGCCAGCACTTCGTCGGGGGGGTCCTCCTACAATGAGCAGTTCTTC
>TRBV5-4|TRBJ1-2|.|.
CASSQRGTFYGYTF
TGTGCCAGCAGCCAGAGGGGGACCTTCTATGGCTACACCTTC
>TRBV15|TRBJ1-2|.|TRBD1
CATSSQTGNYGYTF
TGTGCCACCAGCAGCCAGACAGGGAACTATGGCTACACCTTC
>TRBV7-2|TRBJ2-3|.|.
CASSVHIASTDTQYF
TGTGCCAGCAGCGTTCACATAGCTAGCACAGATACGCAGTATTTT
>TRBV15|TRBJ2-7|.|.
CATSVRSSYEQYF
TGTGCCACCAGCGTCAGGAGCTCCTACGAGCAGTACTTC
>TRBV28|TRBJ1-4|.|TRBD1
CASSFQGASEKLFF
TGTGCCAGCAGTTTTCAGGGGGCGTCAGAAAAACTGTTTTTT
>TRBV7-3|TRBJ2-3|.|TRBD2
CASSARTSGTREDTQYF
TGTGCCAGCAGCGCCCGGACTAGCGGTACTCGTGAGGATACGCAGTATTTT
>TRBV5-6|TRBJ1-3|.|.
CASSLGSRDLIYF
TGTGCCAGCAGCTTGGGGTCTCGGGACCTTATATATTTT